This T cell receptor beta chain stems from a study of blood T cell repertoires in COVID-19 (TCRdb year 2020). The study in broad terms: The collaborator samples originated in the United States, Italy and Spain and spanned the acute and convalescent phases of COVID-19. The repertoires were released in a freely available public database meant as a resource for research on the immune response to SARS-CoV-2. The sample metadata nearly always contained a de-identified subject ID, COVID-19 status, age in years and sex. Where available, HLA class I and class II types were taken from metadata supplied by the sample provider and were not determined by assay-based typing. The dataset comprised deeply sampled blood TCRbeta repertoires from subjects exposed to, actively infected with, or recovered from COVID-19. Samples came from the ongoing ImmuneRACE study (first 160 participants) plus 1,254 subjects from 6 global collaborators. The material from the prospective study consisted of cDNA or gDNA derived from T cells, B-cell-depleted T cells, or PBMCs. Results and caveats for the whole study, not just this receptor: Clinical and demographic metadata were provided uncurated, with the amount varying by source and participant.

Collaborating institutions collected whole blood in K2EDTA tubes following their own protocols. For TCRbeta analysis, collaborator samples were shipped as frozen whole blood, as isolated PBMCs, or as DNA extracted from either sample type. The immunoSEQ Assay, a bias-controlled multiplex PCR, was used to amplify TCRbeta CDR3 regions from genomic DNA. As for how the authors treated the data: The number of nucleated cells in each sample was estimated from the amplification of reference gene primers within the assay. To quantify the absolute abundance of each unique TCRbeta CDR3 rearrangement, sequence reads were collapsed and filtered. For each sample, productive Simpson clonality was calculated as the square root of Simpson's diversity index across productive rearrangements. TCRdb limited this immuneACCESS table to in-frame rearrangements with V and J called. A share of clones is missing; checked studies link under half to unresolved V genes, and the rest is unexplained. The DNA gave D and trimming, while V, J and clone size come from that table. This sample holds about 280,000 clones; almost 85% were observed only once. The ten largest clonotypes hold about 5.1% of the sample.

In the case of this clone: Its antigen is currently not known. Base qualities were left out, and no much larger clone turns up one base away.

As encoded in the germline V gene (reference sequence), CDR1 is DFQATT while CDR2 is SNEGSKA. The CDR3 contains 14 residues, cysteine and phenylalanine counted. CDR3 DNA only is kept here, 42 bases in frame from base 1. The junction carries 12 bases between V and J, which are trimmed by 6 bases and 0 bases respectively. This receptor was identified in a man aged 50 to 59 with active or convalescent COVID-19. The specimen was peripheral blood. This receptor chain uses TRBV20-1 and TRBJ2-1, with the D gene uncertain. CDR3 reads: CSASKERSYNEQFF. Here is the DNA: TGCAGTGCCAGTAAAGAGCGCTCCTACAATGAGCAGTTCTTC.